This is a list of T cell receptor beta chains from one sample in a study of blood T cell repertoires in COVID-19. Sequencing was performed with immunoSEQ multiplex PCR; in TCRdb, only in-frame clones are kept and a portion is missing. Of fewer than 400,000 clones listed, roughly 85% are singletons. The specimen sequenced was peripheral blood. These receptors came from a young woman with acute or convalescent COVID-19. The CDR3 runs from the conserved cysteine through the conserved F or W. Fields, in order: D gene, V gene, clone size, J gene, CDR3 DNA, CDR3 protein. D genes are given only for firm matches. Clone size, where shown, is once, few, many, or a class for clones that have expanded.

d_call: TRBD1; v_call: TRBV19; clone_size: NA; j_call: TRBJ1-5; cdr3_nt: TGTGCCAGTAGTTCCAGACAGGGTGGCAATCAGCCCCAGCATTTT; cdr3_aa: CASSSRQGGNQPQHF
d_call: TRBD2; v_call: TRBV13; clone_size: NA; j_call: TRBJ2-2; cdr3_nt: TGTGCCAGCAGCCCCAACCGGGGGGAGAGCACCGGGGAGCTGTTTTTT; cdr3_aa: CASSPNRGESTGELFF
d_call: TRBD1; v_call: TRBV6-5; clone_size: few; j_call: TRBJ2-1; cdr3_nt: TGTGCCAGCAGACGACAGGGGAATCCATACAATGAGCAGTTCTTC; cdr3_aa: CASRRQGNPYNEQFF
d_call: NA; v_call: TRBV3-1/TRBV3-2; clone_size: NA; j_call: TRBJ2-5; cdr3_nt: TGTGCCAGCAGTCTTCGACAGGCCGAGGTGACCCAGTACTTC; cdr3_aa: CASSLRQAEVTQYF
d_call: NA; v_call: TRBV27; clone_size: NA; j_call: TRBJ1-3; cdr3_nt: TGTGCCAGCAGCCTTGCCGGTACCTCTGGAAACACCATATATTTT; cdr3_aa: CASSLAGTSGNTIYF
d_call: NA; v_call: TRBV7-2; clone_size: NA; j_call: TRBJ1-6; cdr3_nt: TGTGCCAGCAGCAAGGGGCCATATAATTCACCCCTCCACTTT; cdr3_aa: CASSKGPYNSPLHF
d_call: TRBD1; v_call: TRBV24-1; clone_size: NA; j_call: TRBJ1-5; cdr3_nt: TGTGCCACCAGTGATTCACGGGACAGATATCCATACAATCAGCCCCAGCATTTT; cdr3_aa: CATSDSRDRYPYNQPQHF
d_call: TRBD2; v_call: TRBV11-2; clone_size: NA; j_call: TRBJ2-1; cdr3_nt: TGTGCCAGCAGCCCCTTGGGGAGGGCCTTAATAGGGTCCTACAATGAGCAGTTCTTC; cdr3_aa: CASSPLGRALIGSYNEQFF
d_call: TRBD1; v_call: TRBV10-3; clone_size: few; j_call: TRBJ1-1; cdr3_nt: TGTGCCATCAGGGCCGGGACAGGGAAGAGGGACACTGAAGCTTTCTTT; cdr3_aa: CAIRAGTGKRDTEAFF
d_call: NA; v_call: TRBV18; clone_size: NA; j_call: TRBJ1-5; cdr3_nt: TGTGCCAGCTCACCAGAGATTAGCAATCAGCCCCAGCATTTT; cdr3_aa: CASSPEISNQPQHF
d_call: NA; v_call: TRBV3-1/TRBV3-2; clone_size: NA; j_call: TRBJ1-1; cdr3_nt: TGTGCCAGCAGCTGTCACCTTGGCGGGAGTGAAGCTTTCTTT; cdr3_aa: CASSCHLGGSEAFF
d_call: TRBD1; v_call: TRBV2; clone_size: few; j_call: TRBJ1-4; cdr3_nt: TGTGCCAGCAGTGGGGACAGGGCTGCAACTAATGAAAAACTGTTTTTT; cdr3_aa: CASSGDRAATNEKLFF
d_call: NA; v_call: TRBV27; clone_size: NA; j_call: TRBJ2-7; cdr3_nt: TGTGCCAGCAGTGTCTTTCTCTCCTACGAGCAGTACTTC; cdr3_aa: CASSVFLSYEQYF
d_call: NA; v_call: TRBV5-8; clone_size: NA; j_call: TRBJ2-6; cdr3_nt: TGTGCCAGCAGCTTGGATTCGGTGTCCCCAAGCTCTGGGGCCAACGTCCTGACTTTC; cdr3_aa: CASSLDSVSPSSGANVLTF
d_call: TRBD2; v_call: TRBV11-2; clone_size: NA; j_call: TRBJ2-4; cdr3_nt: TGTGCCAGCAGCTTTAGCGGGGTAGCCAAAAACATTCAGTACTTC; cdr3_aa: CASSFSGVAKNIQYF
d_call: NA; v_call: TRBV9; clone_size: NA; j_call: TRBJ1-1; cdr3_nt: TGTGCCAGCAGCCTAAGTCAGGGGATGAACACTGAAGCTTTCTTT; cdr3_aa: CASSLSQGMNTEAFF
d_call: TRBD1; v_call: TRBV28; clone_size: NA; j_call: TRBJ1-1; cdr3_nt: TGTGCCAGCAGCGGACAGGAGGGAACTTTCTTT; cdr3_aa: CASSGQEGTFF
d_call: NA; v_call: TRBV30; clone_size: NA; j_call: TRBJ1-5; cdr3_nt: TGTGCCTGGAGTGTAGGGGTCACTAATCAGCCCCAGCATTTT; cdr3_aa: CAWSVGVTNQPQHF
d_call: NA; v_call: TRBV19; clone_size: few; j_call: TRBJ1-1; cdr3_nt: TGTGCCAGTAGTATGAGGATCTCTTCCGGGGGGACTGAAGCTTTCTTT; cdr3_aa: CASSMRISSGGTEAFF
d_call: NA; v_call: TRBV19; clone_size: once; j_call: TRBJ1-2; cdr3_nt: TGTGCCAGTAGTATAGTAGGACAAGGAGTTAACTATGGCTACACCTTC; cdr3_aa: CASSIVGQGVNYGYTF
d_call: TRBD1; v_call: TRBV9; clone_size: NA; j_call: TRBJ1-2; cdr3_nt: TGTGCCAGCAGCGTAGAGGACAGGGGCCATGGCTACACCTTC; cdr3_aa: CASSVEDRGHGYTF
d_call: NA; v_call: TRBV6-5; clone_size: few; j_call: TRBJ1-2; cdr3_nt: TGTGCCAGCAGCCGGGACATCTATGGCTACACCTTC; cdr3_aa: CASSRDIYGYTF
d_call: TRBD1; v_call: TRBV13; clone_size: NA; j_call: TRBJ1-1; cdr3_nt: TGTGCCAGCAGCTCCCGGACAGGGGCTGAAGCTTTCTTT; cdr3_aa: CASSSRTGAEAFF
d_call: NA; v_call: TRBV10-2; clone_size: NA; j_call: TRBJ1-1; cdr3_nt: TGCGCCAGCAGTGACCCCCCGGCTGAAGCTTTCTTT; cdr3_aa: CASSDPPAEAFF
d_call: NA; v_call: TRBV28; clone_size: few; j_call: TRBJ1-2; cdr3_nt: TGTGCCAGCAGACTACAAGGCCCCAGTGGCTACACCTTC; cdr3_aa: CASRLQGPSGYTF
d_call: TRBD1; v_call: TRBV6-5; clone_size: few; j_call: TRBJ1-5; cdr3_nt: TGTGCCAGAGATACGACAGGGCCCACCCATCAGCCCCAGCATTTT; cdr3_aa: CARDTTGPTHQPQHF
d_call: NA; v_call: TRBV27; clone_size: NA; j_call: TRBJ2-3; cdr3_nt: TGTGCCAGCAGTTCCCTCGGACTCACAGATACGCAGTATTTT; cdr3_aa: CASSSLGLTDTQYF
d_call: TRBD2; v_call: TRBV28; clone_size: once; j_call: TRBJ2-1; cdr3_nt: TGTGCCAGCAGTTTATATCGACTAGCGGGAGGTAATGAGCAGTTCTTC; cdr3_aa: CASSLYRLAGGNEQFF
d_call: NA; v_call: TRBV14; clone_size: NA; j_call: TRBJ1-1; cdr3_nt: TGTGCCAGCAGCCAATTTGGGCAGACGATGAACACTGAAGCTTTCTTT; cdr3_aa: CASSQFGQTMNTEAFF
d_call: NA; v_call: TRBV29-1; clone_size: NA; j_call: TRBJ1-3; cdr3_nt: TGCAGCGTTGCATCCGGAAACACCATATATTTT; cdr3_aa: CSVASGNTIYF
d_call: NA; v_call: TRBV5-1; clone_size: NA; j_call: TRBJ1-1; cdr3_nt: TGCGCCAGCTCCCGGGCGGGGGTTAACACTGAAGCTTTCTTT; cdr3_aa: CASSRAGVNTEAFF
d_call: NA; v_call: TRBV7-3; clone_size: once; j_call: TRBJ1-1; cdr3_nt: TGTGCCAGCTCTGAGGGGGATGGGAACACTGAAGCTTTCTTT; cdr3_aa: CASSEGDGNTEAFF
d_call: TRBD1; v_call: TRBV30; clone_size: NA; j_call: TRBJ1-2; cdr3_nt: TGTGCCTGGAGTGTGGGCAGGGGGCGCGGTGAAGGCTACACCTTC; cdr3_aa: CAWSVGRGRGEGYTF
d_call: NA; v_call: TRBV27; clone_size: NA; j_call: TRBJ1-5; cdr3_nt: TGTGCCAGCAGTTTATCCGGCGGGGCTCAGCCCCAGCATTTT; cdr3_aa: CASSLSGGAQPQHF
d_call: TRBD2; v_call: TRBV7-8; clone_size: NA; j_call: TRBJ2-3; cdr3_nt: TGTGCCAGCAGTTCCCCTAAGACTAGCCTTGCAACAGATACGCAGTATTTT; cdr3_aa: CASSSPKTSLATDTQYF
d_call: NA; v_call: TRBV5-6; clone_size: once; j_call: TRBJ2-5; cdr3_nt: TGTGCCAGCAGCTTCGAGGTCCGCGAGACCCAGTACTTC; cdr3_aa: CASSFEVRETQYF
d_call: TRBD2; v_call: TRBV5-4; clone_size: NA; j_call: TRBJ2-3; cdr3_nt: TGTGCCAGCAGCTCCCCGACTAGCGGGAGTTTTGATACGCAGTATTTT; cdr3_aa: CASSSPTSGSFDTQYF
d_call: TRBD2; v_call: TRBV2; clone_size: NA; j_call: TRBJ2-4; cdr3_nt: TGTGCCAGCAGCAATACCAGAGCGGGGGCCCCCCAAAACATTCAGTACTTC; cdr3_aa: CASSNTRAGAPQNIQYF
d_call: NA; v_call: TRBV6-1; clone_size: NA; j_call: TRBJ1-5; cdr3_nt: TGTGCCAGCAGTGAAGAAATCGTTGTAATCGGGTCGGCAGCAAATCAGCCCCAGCATTTT; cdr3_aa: CASSEEIVVIGSAANQPQHF
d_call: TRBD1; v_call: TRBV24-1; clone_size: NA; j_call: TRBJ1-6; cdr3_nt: TGTGCCACCAGTGATTTAGGCAGGGGGATAGATTCACCCCTCCACTTT; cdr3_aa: CATSDLGRGIDSPLHF
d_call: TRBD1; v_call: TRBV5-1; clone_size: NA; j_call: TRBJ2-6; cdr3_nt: TGCGCCAGCAGCTTGGGGGCGCAGGGGGCTGGGGCCAACGTCCTGACTTTC; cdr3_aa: CASSLGAQGAGANVLTF
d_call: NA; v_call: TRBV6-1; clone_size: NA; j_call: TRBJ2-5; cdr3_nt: TGTGCCAGCAGTGAACTTTATCGGGAACAGAGGGCACAAGAGACCCAGTACTTC; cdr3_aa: CASSELYREQRAQETQYF
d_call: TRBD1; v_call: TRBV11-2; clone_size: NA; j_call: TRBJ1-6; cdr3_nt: TGTGCCAGCAGCCTCATGACAGGGGGCCAATCACCCCTCCACTTT; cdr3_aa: CASSLMTGGQSPLHF
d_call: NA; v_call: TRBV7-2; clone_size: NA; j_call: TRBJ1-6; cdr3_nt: TGTGCCAGCAGCTTAGATGAGGCAGGGTGGGCTTCACCCCTCCACTTT; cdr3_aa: CASSLDEAGWASPLHF
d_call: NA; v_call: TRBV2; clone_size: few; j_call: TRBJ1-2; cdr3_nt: TGTGCCAGCAAGGGGAGGGCGGGTGGCTACACCTTC; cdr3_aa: CASKGRAGGYTF
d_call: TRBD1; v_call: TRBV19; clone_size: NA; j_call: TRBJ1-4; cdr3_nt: TGTGCCAGTAGTGATCCCGACAGGGTCACTAATGAAAAACTGTTTTTT; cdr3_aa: CASSDPDRVTNEKLFF
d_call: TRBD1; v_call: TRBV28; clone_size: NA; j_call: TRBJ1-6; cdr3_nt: TGTGCCAGCACGGGACAGGGGGCTTCACCCCTCCACTTT; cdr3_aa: CASTGQGASPLHF
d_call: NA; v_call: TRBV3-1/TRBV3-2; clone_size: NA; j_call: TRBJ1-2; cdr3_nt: TGTGCCAGCAGCCAAGAACCAGGGGTCTATGGCTACACCTTC; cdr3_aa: CASSQEPGVYGYTF
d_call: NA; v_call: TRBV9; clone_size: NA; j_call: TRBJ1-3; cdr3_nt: TGTGCCAGCAGCGTAAGCTCTACTGGAAACACCATATATTTT; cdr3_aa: CASSVSSTGNTIYF
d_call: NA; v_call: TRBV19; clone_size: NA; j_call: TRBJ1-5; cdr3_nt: TGTGCCAGTAGAAGGCGGCTCTTTAAGCAGCAGCCCCAGCATTTT; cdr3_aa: CASRRRLFKQQPQHF
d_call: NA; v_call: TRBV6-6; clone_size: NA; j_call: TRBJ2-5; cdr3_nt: TGTGCCAGCAGTCGGACCGCAGTCAGGGGGGAAGAGACCCAGTACTTC; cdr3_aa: CASSRTAVRGEETQYF
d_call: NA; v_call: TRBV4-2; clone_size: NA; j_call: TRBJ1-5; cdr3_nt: TGTGCCAGCAGCCAAGATATACAGGCGCGTACAGGACAGCCCCAGCATTTT; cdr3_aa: CASSQDIQARTGQPQHF
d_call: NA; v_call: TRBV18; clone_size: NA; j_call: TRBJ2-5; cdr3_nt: TGTGCCAGCTCCCTCACAGATGATCAAGAGACCCAGTACTTC; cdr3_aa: CASSLTDDQETQYF
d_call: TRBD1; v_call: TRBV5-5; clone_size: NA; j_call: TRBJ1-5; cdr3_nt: TGTGCCAGCAGCGACGGGACAGACAATCAGCCCCAGCATTTT; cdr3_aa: CASSDGTDNQPQHF
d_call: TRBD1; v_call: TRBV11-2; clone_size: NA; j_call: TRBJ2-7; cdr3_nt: TGTGCCAGCAGCTACGACAGGGTTATGGGTGAGCAGTACTTC; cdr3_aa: CASSYDRVMGEQYF
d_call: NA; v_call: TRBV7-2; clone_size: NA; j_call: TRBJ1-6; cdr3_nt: TGTGCCAGCAGCTTAGAACAGTCGTCACCCCTCCACTTT; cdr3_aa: CASSLEQSSPLHF
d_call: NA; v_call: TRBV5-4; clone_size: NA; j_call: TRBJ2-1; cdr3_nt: TGTGCCAGCAGCCCCACCGGGGACTCATACAATGAGCAGTTCTTC; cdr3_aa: CASSPTGDSYNEQFF
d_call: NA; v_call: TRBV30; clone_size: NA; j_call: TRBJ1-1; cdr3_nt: TGTGCCTGGGCGGGATCTTTGAACACTGAAGCTTTCTTT; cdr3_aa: CAWAGSLNTEAFF
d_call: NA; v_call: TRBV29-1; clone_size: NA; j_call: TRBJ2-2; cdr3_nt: TGCAGCGTTAACGGGAACACCGGGGAGCTGTTTTTT; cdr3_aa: CSVNGNTGELFF